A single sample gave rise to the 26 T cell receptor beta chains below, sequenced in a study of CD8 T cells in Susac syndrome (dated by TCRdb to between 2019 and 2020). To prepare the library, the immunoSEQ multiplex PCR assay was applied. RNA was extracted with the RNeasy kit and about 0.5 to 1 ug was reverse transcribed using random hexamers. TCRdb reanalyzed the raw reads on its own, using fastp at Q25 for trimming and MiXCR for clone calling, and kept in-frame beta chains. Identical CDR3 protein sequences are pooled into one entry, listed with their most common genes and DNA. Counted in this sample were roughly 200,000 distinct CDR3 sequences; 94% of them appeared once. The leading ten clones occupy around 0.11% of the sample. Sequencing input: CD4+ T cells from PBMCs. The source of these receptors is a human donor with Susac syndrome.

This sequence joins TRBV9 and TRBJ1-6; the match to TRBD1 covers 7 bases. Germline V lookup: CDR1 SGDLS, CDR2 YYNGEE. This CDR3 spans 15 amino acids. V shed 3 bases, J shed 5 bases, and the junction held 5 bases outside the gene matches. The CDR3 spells CASSERTGHNSPLHF. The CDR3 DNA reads TGTGCCAGCAGCGAGAGGACAGGACATAATTCACCCCTCCACTTT.

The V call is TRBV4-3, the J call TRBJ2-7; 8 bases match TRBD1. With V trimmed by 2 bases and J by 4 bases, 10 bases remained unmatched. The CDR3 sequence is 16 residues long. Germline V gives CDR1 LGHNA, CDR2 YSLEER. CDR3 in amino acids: CASSQLADRDPYEQYF. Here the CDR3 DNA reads TGCGCCAGCAGCCAATTGGCGGACAGGGACCCTTACGAGCAGTACTTC.

DNA of the CDR3: TGTGCCGGAAAGACGGCAAACACTGAAGCTTTCTTT. It codes for CAGKTANTEAFF. The V gene is TRBV30, the J gene TRBJ1-1, with no clear D. The CDR3 loop spans 12 amino acids. The V gene lost 8 bases and the J gene lost 2 bases, with 12 bases spanning the gap. Germline CDR1 GTSNPN, CDR2 SVGIG (reference sequence).

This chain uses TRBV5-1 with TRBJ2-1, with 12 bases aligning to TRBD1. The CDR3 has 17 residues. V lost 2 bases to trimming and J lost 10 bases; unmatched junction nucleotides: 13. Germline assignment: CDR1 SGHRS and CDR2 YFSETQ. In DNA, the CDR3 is TGCGCCAGCAGCTTAAGAAGTGTGGGACAGGGGGCGAACGAGCAGTTCTTC. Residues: CASSLRSVGQGANEQFF.

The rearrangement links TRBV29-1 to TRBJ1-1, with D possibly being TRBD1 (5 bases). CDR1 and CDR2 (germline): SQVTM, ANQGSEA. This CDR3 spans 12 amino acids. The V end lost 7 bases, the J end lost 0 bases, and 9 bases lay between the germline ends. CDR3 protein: CSGGRLNTEAFF. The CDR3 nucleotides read TGCAGCGGGGGACGTTTGAACACTGAAGCTTTCTTT.

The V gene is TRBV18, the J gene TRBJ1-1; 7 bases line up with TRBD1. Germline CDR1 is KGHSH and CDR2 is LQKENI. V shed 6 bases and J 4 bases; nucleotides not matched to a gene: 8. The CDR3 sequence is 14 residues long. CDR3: CASSPGTDVTEAFF. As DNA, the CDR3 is TGTGCCAGCTCCCCCGGGACAGACGTCACTGAAGCTTTCTTT.

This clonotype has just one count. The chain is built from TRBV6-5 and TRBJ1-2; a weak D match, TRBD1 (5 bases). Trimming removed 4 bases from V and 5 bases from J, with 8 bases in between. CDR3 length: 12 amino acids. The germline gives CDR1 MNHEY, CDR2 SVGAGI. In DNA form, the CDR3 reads TGTGCCAGCAGTTCCCCAGGGTATGGCTACACCTTC. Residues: CASSSPGYGYTF.

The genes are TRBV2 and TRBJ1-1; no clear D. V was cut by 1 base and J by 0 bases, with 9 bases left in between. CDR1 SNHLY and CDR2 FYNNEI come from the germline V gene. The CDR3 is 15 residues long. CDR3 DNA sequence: TGTGCCAGCAGTGAAGTTTCACGGATGAACACTGAAGCTTTCTTT. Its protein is CASSEVSRMNTEAFF.

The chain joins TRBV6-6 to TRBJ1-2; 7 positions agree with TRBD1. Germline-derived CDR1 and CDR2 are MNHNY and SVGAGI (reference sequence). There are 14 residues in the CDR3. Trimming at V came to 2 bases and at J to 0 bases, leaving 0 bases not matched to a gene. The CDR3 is CASSYDRANYGYTF. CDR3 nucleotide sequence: TGTGCCAGCAGTTACGACAGGGCTAACTATGGCTACACCTTC.

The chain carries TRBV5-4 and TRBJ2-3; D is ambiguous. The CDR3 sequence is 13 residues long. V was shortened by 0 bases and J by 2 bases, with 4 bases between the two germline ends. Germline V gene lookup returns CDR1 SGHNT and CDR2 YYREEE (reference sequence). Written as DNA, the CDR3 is TGTGCCAGCAGCTTGGGTTACACAGATACGCAGTATTTT. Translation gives CASSLGYTDTQYF.

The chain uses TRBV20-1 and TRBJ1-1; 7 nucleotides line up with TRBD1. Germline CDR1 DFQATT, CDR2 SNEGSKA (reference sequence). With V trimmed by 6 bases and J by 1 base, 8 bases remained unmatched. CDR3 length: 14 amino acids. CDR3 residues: CSARGFGRNTEAFF. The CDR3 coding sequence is TGCAGTGCCAGGGGGTTTGGGAGGAACACTGAAGCTTTCTTT.

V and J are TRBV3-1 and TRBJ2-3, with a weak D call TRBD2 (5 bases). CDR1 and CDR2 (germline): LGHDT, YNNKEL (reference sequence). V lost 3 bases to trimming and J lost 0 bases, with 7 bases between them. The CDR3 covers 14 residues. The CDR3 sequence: CASSHGESTDTQYF. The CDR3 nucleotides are TGTGCCAGCAGCCACGGGGAGAGCACAGATACGCAGTATTTT.

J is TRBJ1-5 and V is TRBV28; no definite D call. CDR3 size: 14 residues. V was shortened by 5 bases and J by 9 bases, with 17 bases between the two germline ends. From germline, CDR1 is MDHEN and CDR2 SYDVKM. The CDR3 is CASSPVHPSRPQHF. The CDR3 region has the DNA TGTGCCAGCAGTCCGGTTCACCCCTCCCGGCCCCAGCATTTT.

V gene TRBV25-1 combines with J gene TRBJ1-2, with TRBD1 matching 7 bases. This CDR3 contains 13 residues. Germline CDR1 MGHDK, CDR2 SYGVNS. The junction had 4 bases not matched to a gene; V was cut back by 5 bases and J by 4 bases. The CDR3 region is CASSYRQGYGYTF. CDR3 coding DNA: TGTGCCAGCAGTTACAGACAGGGCTATGGCTACACCTTC.

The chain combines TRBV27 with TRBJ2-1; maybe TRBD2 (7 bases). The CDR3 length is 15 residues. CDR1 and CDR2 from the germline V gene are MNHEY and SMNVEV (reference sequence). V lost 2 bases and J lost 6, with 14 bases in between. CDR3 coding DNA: TGTGCCAGCAGTTTAGGGGCGGGGGCTCTCAATGAGCAGTTCTTC. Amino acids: CASSLGAGALNEQFF.

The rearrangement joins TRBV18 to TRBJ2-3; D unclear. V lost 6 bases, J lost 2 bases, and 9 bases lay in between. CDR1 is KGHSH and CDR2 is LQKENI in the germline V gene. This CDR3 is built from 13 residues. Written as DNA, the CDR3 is TGTGCCAGCTCGGGGTCGACCACAGATACGCAGTATTTT. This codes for CASSGSTTDTQYF. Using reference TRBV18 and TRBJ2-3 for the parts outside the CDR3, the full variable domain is NAGVMQNPRHLVRRRGQEARLRCSPMKGHSHVYWYRQLPEEGLKFMVYLQKENIIDESGMPKERFSAEFPKEGPSILRIQQVVRGDSAAYFCASSGSTTDTQYFGPGTRLTVL.

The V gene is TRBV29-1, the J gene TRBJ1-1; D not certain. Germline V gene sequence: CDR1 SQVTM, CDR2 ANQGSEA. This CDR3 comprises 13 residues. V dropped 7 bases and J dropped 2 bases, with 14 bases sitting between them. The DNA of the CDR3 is TGCAGCGAACTTCGAACGGAAAACACTGAAGCTTTCTTT. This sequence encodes CSELRTENTEAFF.

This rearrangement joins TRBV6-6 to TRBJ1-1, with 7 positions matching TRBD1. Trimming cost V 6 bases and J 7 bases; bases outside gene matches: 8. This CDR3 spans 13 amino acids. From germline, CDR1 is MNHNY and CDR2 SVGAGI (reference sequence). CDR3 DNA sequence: TGTGCCAGCAGCCGGGACAGTTTAGATGAAGCTTTCTTT. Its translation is CASSRDSLDEAFF.

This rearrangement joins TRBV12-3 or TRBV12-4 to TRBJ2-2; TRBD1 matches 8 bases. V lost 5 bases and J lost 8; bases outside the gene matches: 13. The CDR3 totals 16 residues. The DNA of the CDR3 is TGTGCCAGCAGTCCCCCTCCCAGGGGGCTGGCTGGGGAGCTGTTTTTT. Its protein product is CASSPPPRGLAGELFF.

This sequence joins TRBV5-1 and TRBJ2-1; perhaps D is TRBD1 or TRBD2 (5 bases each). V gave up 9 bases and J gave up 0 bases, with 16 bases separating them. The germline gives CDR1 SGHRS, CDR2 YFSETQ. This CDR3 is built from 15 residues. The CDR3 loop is CATSGRSASYNEQFF. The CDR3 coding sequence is TGCGCCACGTCGGGGCGGAGTGCCTCCTACAATGAGCAGTTCTTC.

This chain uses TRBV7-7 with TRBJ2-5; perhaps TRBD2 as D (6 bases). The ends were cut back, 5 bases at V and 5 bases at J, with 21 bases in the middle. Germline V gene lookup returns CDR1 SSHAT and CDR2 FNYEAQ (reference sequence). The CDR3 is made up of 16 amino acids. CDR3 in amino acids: CASSPRGGAGVETQYF. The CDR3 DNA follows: TGTGCCAGCAGCCCCCGGGGCGGGGCTGGAGTGGAGACCCAGTACTTC. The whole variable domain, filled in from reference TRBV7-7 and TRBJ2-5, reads GAGVSQSPRYKVTKRGQDVTLRCDPISSHATLYWYQQALGQGPEFLTYFNYEAQPDKSGLPSDRFSAERPEGSISTLTIQRTEQRDSAMYRCASSPRGGAGVETQYFGPGTRLLVL.

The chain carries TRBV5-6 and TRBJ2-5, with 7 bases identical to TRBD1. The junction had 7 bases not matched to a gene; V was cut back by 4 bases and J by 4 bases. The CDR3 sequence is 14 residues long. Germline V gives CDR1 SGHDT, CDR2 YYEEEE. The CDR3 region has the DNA TGTGCCAGCAGCCGACAGGGTTGGACAGAGACCCAGTACTTC. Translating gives CASSRQGWTETQYF. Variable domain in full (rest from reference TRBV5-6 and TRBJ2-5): DAGVTQSPTHLIKTRGQQVTLRCSPKSGHDTVSWYQQALGQGPQFIFQYYEEEERQRGNFPDRFSGHQFPNYSSELNVNALLLGDSALYLCASSRQGWTETQYFGPGTRLLVL.

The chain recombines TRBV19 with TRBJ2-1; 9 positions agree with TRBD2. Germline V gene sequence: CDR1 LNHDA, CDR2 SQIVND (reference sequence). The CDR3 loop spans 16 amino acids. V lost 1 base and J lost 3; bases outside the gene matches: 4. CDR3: CASSIGSSGGYNEQFF. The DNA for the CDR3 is TGTGCCAGTAGTATAGGGAGTAGCGGGGGCTACAATGAGCAGTTCTTC. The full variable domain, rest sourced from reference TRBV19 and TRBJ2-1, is DGGITQSPKYLFRKEGQNVTLSCEQNLNHDAMYWYRQDPGQGLRLIYYSQIVNDFQKGDIAEGYSVSREKKESFPLTVTSAQKNPTAFYLCASSIGSSGGYNEQFFGPGTRLTVL.

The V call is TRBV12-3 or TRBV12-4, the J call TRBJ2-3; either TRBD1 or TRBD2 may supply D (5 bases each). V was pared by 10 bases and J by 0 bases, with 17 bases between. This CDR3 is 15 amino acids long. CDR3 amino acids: CATNWDGSSTDTQYF. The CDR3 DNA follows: TGTGCCACCAACTGGGACGGCTCTAGCACAGATACGCAGTATTTT.

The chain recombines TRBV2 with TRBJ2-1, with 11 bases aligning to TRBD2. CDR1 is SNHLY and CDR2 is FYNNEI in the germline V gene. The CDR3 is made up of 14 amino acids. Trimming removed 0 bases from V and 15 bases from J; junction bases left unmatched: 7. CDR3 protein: CASSEAPTSGESFF. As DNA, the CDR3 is TGTGCCAGCAGTGAAGCCCCGACTAGCGGGGAGTCGTTCTTC.

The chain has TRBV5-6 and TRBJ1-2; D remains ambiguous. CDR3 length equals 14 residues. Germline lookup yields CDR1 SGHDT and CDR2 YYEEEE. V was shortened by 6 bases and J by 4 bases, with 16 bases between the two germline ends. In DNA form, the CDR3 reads TGTGCCAGCACCATACCAGGAGGGATCTATGGCTACACCTTC. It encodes CASTIPGGIYGYTF.